This TCR beta chain derives from a study of spatial heterogeneity in lung cancer. The J segment lost 1 base and the V segment lost 3 bases, leaving 6 bases of the junction unmatched. In germline, CDR1 is SGDLS, CDR2 YYNGEE. CDR3 length: 15 residues. Time point given: sample taken at primary tumor resection. This clonotype was recorded at least ten times. TCRdb fed the 5' RACE reads into MiXCR, producing one record per CDR3 protein. The sample records about 38,000 distinct CDR3 sequences, around 7% being singletons. The material was PBMCs, obtained at surgery. The source of this sequence is a male donor with early-stage non-small cell lung cancer. The rearrangement uses TRBV9 and TRBJ1-2, with 7 nucleotides matching TRBD1. CDR3: CASSEDGQDNYGYTF. The CDR3 region has the DNA TGTGCCAGCAGCGAAGACGGACAGGATAACTATGGCTACACCTTC.